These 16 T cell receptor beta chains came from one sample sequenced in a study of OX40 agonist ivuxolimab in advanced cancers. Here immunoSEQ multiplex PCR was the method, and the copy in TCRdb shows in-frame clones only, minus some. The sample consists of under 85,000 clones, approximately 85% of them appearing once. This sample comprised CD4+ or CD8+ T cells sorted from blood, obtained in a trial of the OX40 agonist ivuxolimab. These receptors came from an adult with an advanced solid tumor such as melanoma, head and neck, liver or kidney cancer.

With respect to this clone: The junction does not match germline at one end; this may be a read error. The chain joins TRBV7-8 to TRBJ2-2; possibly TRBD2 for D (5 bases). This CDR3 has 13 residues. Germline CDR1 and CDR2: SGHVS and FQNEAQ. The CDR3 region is CASSLGNAGELFF. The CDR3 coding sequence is TGTGCCAGCAGCCTCGGGAACGCCGGGGAGCTGTTTTTT.

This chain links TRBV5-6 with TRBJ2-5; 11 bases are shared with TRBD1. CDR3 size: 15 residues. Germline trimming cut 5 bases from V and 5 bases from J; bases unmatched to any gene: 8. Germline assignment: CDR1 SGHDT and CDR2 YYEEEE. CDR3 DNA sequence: TGTGCCAGCAGTTGGACAGGGGGCGCATCGGAGACCCAGTACTTC. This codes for CASSWTGGASETQYF.

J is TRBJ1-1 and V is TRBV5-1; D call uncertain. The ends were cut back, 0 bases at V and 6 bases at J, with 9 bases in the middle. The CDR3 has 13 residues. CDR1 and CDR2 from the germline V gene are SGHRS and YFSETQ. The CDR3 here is CASSLDPRAEAFF. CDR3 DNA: TGCGCCAGCAGCTTGGATCCGCGGGCTGAAGCTTTCTTT.

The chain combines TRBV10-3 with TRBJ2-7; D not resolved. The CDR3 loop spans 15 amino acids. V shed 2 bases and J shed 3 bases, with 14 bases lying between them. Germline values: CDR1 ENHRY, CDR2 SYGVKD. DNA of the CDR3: TGTGCCATCAGTGAGGACCCGGGCGATCTCTACGAGCAGTACTTC. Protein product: CAISEDPGDLYEQYF.

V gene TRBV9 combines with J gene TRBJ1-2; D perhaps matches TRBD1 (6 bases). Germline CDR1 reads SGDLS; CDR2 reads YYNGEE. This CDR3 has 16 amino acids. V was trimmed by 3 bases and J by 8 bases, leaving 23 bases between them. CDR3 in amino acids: CASSEALLTGVRGYTF. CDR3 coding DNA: TGTGCCAGCAGCGAGGCTCTTTTGACAGGTGTACGAGGCTACACCTTC.

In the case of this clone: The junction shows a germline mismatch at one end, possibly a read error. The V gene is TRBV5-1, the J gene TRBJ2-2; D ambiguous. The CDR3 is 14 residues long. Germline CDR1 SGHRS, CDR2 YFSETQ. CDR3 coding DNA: TGCGCCGGCAGCTTGGTCACCAACACCGGGGAGCTGTTTTTT. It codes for CAGSLVTNTGELFF.

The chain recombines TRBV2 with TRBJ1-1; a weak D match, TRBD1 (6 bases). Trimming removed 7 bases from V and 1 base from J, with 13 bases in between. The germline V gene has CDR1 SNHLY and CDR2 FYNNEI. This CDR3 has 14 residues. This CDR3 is CASNNRGGNTEAFF. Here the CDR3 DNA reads TGTGCCAGCAATAATAGGGGGGGGAACACTGAAGCTTTCTTT.

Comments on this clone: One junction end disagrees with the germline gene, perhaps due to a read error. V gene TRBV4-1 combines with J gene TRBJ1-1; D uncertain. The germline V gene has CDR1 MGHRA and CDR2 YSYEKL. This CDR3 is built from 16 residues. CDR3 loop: CAGSQPRLTKGTEAFF. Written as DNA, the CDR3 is TGCGCCGGCAGCCAACCCCGGCTAACTAAGGGCACTGAAGCTTTCTTT.

DNA of the CDR3: TGTGCCAGCAGCCTATTCACAGATACGCAGTATTTT. Translated: CASSLFTDTQYF. J is TRBJ2-3 and V is TRBV7-9; no clear D. Per germline, CDR1 SEHNR and CDR2 FQNEAQ (reference sequence). V was shortened by 5 bases and J by 2 bases, with 5 bases between the two germline ends. There are 12 residues in the CDR3.

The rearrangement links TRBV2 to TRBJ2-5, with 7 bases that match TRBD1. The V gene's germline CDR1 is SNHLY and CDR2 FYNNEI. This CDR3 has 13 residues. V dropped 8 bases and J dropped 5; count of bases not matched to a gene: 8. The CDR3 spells CASLRQGWETQYF. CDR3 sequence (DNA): TGTGCCAGCCTAAGACAGGGATGGGAGACCCAGTACTTC. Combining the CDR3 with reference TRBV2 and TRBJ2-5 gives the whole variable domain EPEVTQTPSHQVTQMGQEVILRCVPISNHLYFYWYRQILGQKVEFLVSFYNNEISEKSEIFDDQFSVERPDGSNFTLKIRSTKLEDSAMYFCASLRQGWETQYFGPGTRLLVL.

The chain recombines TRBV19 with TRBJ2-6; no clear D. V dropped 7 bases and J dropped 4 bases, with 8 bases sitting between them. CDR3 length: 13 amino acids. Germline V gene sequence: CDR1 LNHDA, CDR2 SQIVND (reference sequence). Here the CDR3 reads CASTPTGANVLTF. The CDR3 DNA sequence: TGTGCCAGTACCCCTACAGGGGCCAACGTCCTGACTTTC.

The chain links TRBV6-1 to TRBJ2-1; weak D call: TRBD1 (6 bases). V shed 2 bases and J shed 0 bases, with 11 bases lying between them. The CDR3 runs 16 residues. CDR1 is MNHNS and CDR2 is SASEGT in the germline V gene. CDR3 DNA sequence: TGTGCCAGCAGTGAAACCTGGACAGACTCCTACAATGAGCAGTTCTTC. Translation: CASSETWTDSYNEQFF.

CDR3 sequence reads: CASSLMTRTETQYF. The CDR3 bases are TGTGCCAGCAGCTTAATGACCCGGACGGAGACCCAGTACTTC. The rearrangement uses TRBV7-9 and TRBJ2-5; D gene ambiguous. The CDR3 totals 14 residues. V was pared by 2 bases and J by 5 bases, with 12 bases between. Germline V CDR1 and CDR2: SEHNR, FQNEAQ (reference sequence).

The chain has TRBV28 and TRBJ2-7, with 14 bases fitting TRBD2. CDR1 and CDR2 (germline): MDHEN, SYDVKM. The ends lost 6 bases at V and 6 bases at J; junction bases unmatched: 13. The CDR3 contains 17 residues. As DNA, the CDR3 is TGTGCCAGCAGGCGACTAGCGGGAGGGCCAGCGTCGGGCGAGCAGTACTTC. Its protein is CASRRLAGGPASGEQYF.

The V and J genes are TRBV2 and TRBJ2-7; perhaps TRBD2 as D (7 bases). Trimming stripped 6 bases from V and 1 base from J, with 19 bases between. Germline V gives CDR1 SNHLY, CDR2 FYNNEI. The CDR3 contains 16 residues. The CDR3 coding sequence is TGTGCCAGCAGGCCCAGTGGGGGGGCCGCGTCCTACGAGCAGTACTTC. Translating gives CASRPSGGAASYEQYF.

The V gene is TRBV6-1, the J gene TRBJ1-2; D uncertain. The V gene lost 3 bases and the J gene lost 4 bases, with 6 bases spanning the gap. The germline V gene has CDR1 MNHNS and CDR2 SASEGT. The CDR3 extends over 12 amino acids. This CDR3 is CASSEGPYGYTF. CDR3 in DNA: TGTGCCAGCAGTGAGGGCCCCTATGGCTACACCTTC.